This passage covers 2 T cell receptor beta chains from one sample sequenced in a study of blood T cells in healthy people across ages. Sample-barcoded 5' priming and a J-beta primer mix drove a second PCR of roughly 6 to 12 cycles. One entry per CDR3 protein, called by TCRdb with MiXCR from the 5' RACE reads. Among fewer than 950,000 distinct CDR3 sequences, roughly 34% were seen once, and the ten largest hold 13%. Material for sequencing was blood. The receptors come from a man aged 18 to 35 in good health.

This clonotype was counted a few times. V is TRBV20-1 and J is TRBJ1-1, with no clear D. V lost 3 bases and J lost 0, with 11 bases in between. The germline gives CDR1 DFQATT, CDR2 SNEGSKA (reference sequence). This CDR3 region has 14 residues. The CDR3, as DNA: TGCAGTGCTAGCAGCTCGTTCATGAACACTGAAGCTTTCTTT. Translated, it gives CSASSSFMNTEAFF.

V gene TRBV20-1 combines with J gene TRBJ1-1, with a possible D match to TRBD1 (6 bases). CDR1 DFQATT and CDR2 SNEGSKA come from the germline V gene (reference sequence). The ends were cut back, 3 bases at V and 2 bases at J, with 10 bases in the middle. The CDR3 sequence is 13 residues long. CDR3 amino acids: CSAREGHNTEAFF. CDR3 DNA: TGCAGTGCTAGGGAGGGACATAACACTGAAGCTTTCTTT.